What follows describes a single T cell receptor (beta chain). In the source study's methods: Using reference gene primer amplification, nucleated cell counts were estimated. Here immunoSEQ multiplex PCR was the method, and the copy in TCRdb shows in-frame clones only, minus some. V, J and clone size derive from that table, while D and trimming were established from the DNA sequence. In the table there are under 300,000 clones, less than 85% of which are singletons. Trimming took off 6 bases at V and 2 bases at J, with 22 bases between the two ends. Germline lookup yields CDR1 KGHDR and CDR2 SFDVKD. CDR3 length: 18 amino acids. The data were taken from a study of blood T cell repertoires in COVID-19. Across the whole study: PBMCs, B-cell-depleted T cells, or T cells provided the cDNA or gDNA that made up the material.

Seattle patient enrollment occurred during active infection, with longitudinal follow-up thereafter. The J gene is TRBJ2-1, the V gene TRBV24-1; tentative D call: TRBD1 (5 bases). The receptor was isolated from a human donor with COVID-19, enrolled during active disease. The donor label of this sample is uncertain. Sequencing used peripheral blood. The CDR3 loop reads CATSLTGYDREAYNEQFF. CDR3 bases: TGTGCCACCAGTCTTACCGGGTATGACAGAGAAGCCTACAATGAGCAGTTCTTC.